The next 4 T cell receptor beta chains were all read from a single sample in a study of T cells expressing NK-cell markers. One entry per CDR3 protein, without DNA, is what TCRdb gives after re-calling the 5' RACE reads. In total, the table holds about 440,000 distinct CDR3 sequences. Sequencing was carried out using blood T cells: a sorted CD56 or NKG2C T cell subset, CD4+ or CD8+ T cells, or bulk PBMC T cells (not recorded which). Receptors were obtained from a woman aged 18 to 69 in good health.

The genes are TRBV20-1 and TRBJ1-2. Per the germline V gene, CDR1 is DFQATT and CDR2 is SNEGSKA (reference sequence). This CDR3 is built from 14 residues. This CDR3 reads CRTRDQAFNYGYTF.

This rearrangement joins TRBV19 to TRBJ2-1; TCRdb gives TRBD2 as the D gene, but with no DNA this cannot be confirmed. Germline loops: CDR1 LNHDA, CDR2 SQIVND (reference sequence). This CDR3 is built from 16 residues. The CDR3 sequence is CASSIDLGRHRNEQFF.

The chain carries TRBV5-1 and TRBJ1-4; the TCRdb D gene call, TRBD1, has no DNA to confirm it. Per germline, CDR1 SGHRS and CDR2 YFSETQ. This CDR3 region has 13 residues. CDR3 sequence reads: CASSHGQGEKLFF.

This sequence joins TRBV19 and TRBJ2-3; TCRdb picks TRBD1, but there is no DNA to check that call. CDR1 and CDR2 from the germline V gene are LNHDA and SQIVND (reference sequence). This CDR3 has 12 amino acids. This chain's CDR3 is CASKVDSHTQYF.